The rows below give T cell receptor beta chains drawn from one sample of a study of regulatory T cells in long-lasting Graves disease. A single record per CDR3 protein comes from TCRdb applying MiXCR to the multiplex PCR reads. The table has about 620,000 distinct CDR3 sequences, 15% to 20% seen once; the top ten hold 15% to 20%. The sample also formed part of further work on T cells in Graves' hyperthyroidism and ophthalmopathy.

Source: peripheral blood mononuclear cells (PBMCs), taken at new diagnosis, from a patient treated with antithyroid drugs. Receptors were obtained from a woman aged 25-40 years with Graves disease. Both conserved end residues are part of each CDR3. Each record gives: clone size, D gene, J gene, V gene, CDR3 DNA, CDR3 protein. D genes are given only for firm matches. Expanded clones are given a class, and other clones once, few, many or no size at all.

many	.	TRBJ1-1	TRBV12-3/TRBV12-4	TGTGCCAGCAATCGCAGGGGAGGCGGCACTGAAGCTTTCTTT	CASNRRGGGTEAFF
.	TRBD2	TRBJ2-1	TRBV29-1	TGCAGCGCCTCGGGGAGGGTTAGGCATGAGCAGTTCTTC	CSASGRVRHEQFF
few	.	TRBJ2-7	TRBV3-1	TGTGCCAGCAGCGTAGCGTCCACCCCTTACGAGCAGTACTTC	CASSVASTPYEQYF
.	.	TRBJ2-7	TRBV20-1	TGCAGTGCAGCAGGAACGACCTACGAGCAGTACTTC	CSAAGTTYEQYF
.	.	TRBJ2-2	TRBV7-3	TGTGCCAGCAGCTTTGGGTCAGGGGCCAAGGGGGAAGCCGGGGAGCTGTTTTTT	CASSFGSGAKGEAGELFF
few	.	TRBJ1-1	TRBV6-1	TGTGCCAGCAGTGAACAACCGGACGGGGAAGCTTTCTTT	CASSEQPDGEAFF
.	.	TRBJ1-2	TRBV5-4	TGTGCCAGCAGCCCAGGCCTGATGGACGTTCGCTATGGCTACACCTTC	CASSPGLMDVRYGYTF
.	.	TRBJ2-1	TRBV7-3	TGTGCCAGCAGCTTAAGCACAGGGAGGACAAAGTGGTTCTTC	CASSLSTGRTKWFF
.	TRBD2	TRBJ2-1	TRBV20-1	TGCAGTGCTAGAGATCGGTTCACTAGCGGGAGGGCGGCTAACAATGAGCAGTTCTTC	CSARDRFTSGRAANNEQFF
many	.	TRBJ1-6	TRBV2	TGTGCCAGCAGTGCCCACAGGGACTCCTATAATTCACCCCTCCACTTT	CASSAHRDSYNSPLHF
few	.	TRBJ1-1	TRBV29-1	TGCAGCGTTGGATCCAGCGGGACCACTGAAGCTTTCTTT	CSVGSSGTTEAFF
.	TRBD2	TRBJ2-7	TRBV6-1	TGTGCCGCGGGGGGGCCCTACGAGCAGTACTTC	CAAGGPYEQYF
.	.	TRBJ1-5	TRBV3-1	TGTGCCAGCAGCCAAGATTGGGGGAGCAATCAGCCCCAGCATTTT	CASSQDWGSNQPQHF
.	TRBD1	TRBJ1-4	TRBV27	TGTGCCAGCAGTCCCCTGGGACAGTACGATGAAAAACTGTTTTTT	CASSPLGQYDEKLFF
many	TRBD2	TRBJ2-3	TRBV7-2	TGTGCCAGCAGCTTAGAAGGGGAGGGTACGCAGTATTTT	CASSLEGEGTQYF
few	.	TRBJ1-6	TRBV5-1	TGCGCCAGCAGCCCGTCGGAGGGTTCACCCCTCCACTTT	CASSPSEGSPLHF
many	.	TRBJ1-2	TRBV7-9	TGTGCCACATTCCCACAGACCGACAGGTACCATGGCTACACCTTC	CATFPQTDRYHGYTF
many	TRBD1	TRBJ1-2	TRBV28	TGTGCCAGCAGTTTATCGACAGGGGTAGGGTATGGCTACACCTTC	CASSLSTGVGYGYTF
many	.	TRBJ1-2	TRBV29-1	TGCAGCGTTGACGGGGGTGGCTACACCTTC	CSVDGGGYTF
.	TRBD2	TRBJ2-7	TRBV5-1	TGCGCCAGCAGCTTGGCCCGACTAGCGGGAACCTACGAGCAGTACTTC	CASSLARLAGTYEQYF
many	.	TRBJ1-6	TRBV28	TGTGCCAGCAGTTTAAGGAGGAATAATTCACCCCTCCACTTT	CASSLRRNNSPLHF
.	TRBD2	TRBJ2-1	TRBV7-2	TGTGCCGGCAGCCTTCTCCGGGGGGGACTAGCGGGAGGGGATGAGCAGTTCTTC	CAGSLLRGGLAGGDEQFF
many	TRBD2	TRBJ2-2	TRBV11-2	TGTGCCAGCAGCTCGGGACTAGCGGGAACCGGGGAGCTGTTTTTT	CASSSGLAGTGELFF
many	TRBD1	TRBJ2-3	TRBV5-1	TGTGCCAGCAGCCCCGGGACAGTGGGAGATACGCAGTATTTT	CASSPGTVGDTQYF
few	TRBD2	TRBJ2-3	TRBV9	TGTGCCAGCAGCGTAGAGACTAGCGGAAGGGCGACTAGCACAGATACGCAGTATTTT	CASSVETSGRATSTDTQYF
many	TRBD1	TRBJ1-2	TRBV28	TGTGCCAGCCTCAGGGGGGGTGGCTATGGCTACACCTTC	CASLRGGGYGYTF
once	.	TRBJ2-1	TRBV6-1	TGTGCCAGCAGAGTTATGATATCAGCAGTAAATGAGCAGTTCTTC	CASRVMISAVNEQFF
.	.	TRBJ1-2	TRBV7-9	TGTGCCAGCAGCCTCGGTGGTGGGCCAGACCCTCTTCGGCCCTACACCTTC	CASSLGGGPDPLRPYTF
many	TRBD2	TRBJ2-1	TRBV12-3/TRBV12-4	TGTGCCAGCAGATTTAGCGGGAGGCACAATGAGCAGTTCTTC	CASRFSGRHNEQFF
few	TRBD1	TRBJ1-5	TRBV18	TGTGCCAGCTCACGTAACAGGGGGCAGGAGCCCCAGCATTTT	CASSRNRGQEPQHF
few	.	TRBJ1-5	TRBV20-1	TGCAGTGCTAGAGCGGAGGGTATGGGTTATCAGCCCCAGCATTTT	CSARAEGMGYQPQHF
many	.	TRBJ1-5	TRBV2	TGTGCCAGCAGTACGGGCCACGGGCAGCCCCAGCATTTT	CASSTGHGQPQHF
.	.	TRBJ2-1	TRBV19	TGTGCCAGTAGTATTACGGGGGACTCCTACAATGAGCAGTTCTTC	CASSITGDSYNEQFF
few	.	TRBJ1-2	TRBV5-1	TGCGCCAGCAGAGAGGGCCTAGGCTACACCTTC	CASREGLGYTF
few	TRBD1	TRBJ2-2	TRBV20-1	TGCAGTGCTAGGGGACAGTTGGCGGAGCTGTTTTTT	CSARGQLAELFF
.	TRBD2	TRBJ2-7	TRBV14	TGTGCCAGCAGCCAAGACCCTACTAGCGGGAGGGCCTACGAGCAGTACTTC	CASSQDPTSGRAYEQYF
many	.	TRBJ1-2	TRBV12-3/TRBV12-4	TGTGCCAGCTGGGGACTGTATGGCTACACCTTC	CASWGLYGYTF
many	TRBD2	TRBJ2-1	TRBV27	TGTGCCAGCAATTCTCTAGCGGGGTACAATGAGCAGTTCTTC	CASNSLAGYNEQFF
many	.	TRBJ2-3	TRBV12-3/TRBV12-4	TGTGCCAGCCGGATAAGCGGGCAGGGCCCAGATACGCAGTATTTT	CASRISGQGPDTQYF
.	TRBD1	TRBJ1-3	TRBV5-1	TGCGCCAGCAGGCCCTCGACAGGGTCGGGAAACACCATATATTTT	CASRPSTGSGNTIYF
few	.	TRBJ2-1	TRBV30	TGTGCCTGGAATGGGGCCTCGTGGGGGAGTCGTCGCAATGAGCAGTTCTTC	CAWNGASWGSRRNEQFF